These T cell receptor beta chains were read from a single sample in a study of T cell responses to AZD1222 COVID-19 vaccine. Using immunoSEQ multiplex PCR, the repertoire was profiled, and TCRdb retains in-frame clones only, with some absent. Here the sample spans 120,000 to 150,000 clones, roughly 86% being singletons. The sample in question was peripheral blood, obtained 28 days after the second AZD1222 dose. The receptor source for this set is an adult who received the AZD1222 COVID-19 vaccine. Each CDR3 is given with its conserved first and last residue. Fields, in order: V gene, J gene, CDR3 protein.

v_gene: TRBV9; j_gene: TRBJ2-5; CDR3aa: CASSVGVAGGTQYF
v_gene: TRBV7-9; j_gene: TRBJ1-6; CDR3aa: CASSFINSPLHF
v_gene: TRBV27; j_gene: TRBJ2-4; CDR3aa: CASSLSFGANIQYF
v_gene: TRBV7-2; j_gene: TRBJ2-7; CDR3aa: CASSFIGGISYEQYF
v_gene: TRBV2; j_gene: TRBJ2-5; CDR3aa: CASSEWSPETQYF
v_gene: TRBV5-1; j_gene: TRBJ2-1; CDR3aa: CASRASGGYEQFF
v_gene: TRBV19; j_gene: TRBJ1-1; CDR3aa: CASRYRSGGAGNTEAFF
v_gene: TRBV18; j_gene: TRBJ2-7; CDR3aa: CASSPGLAGGPSYEQYF
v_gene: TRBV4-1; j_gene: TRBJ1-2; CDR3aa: CASSHPTALYGYTF
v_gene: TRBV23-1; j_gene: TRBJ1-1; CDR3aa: CASMGGDGVNTEAFF
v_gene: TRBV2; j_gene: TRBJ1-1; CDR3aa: CASRPDTSEAFF
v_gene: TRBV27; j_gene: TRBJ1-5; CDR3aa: CASSLYASNQPQHF
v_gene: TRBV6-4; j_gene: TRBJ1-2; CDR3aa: CASSVSGQGGYTF
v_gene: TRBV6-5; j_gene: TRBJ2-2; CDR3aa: CASIRAGAAGELFF
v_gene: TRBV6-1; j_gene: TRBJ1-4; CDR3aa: CASSDWGEQRGKLFF
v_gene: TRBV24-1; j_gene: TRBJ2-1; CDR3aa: CATSEGFEQFF
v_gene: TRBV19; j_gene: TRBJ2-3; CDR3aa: CASSPSGRSTDTQYF
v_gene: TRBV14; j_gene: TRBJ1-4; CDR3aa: CASSQDTGEKLFF
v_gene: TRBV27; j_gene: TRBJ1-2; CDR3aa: CASSLSGTAYGYTF
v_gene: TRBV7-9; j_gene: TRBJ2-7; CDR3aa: CASSSPGARYEQYF
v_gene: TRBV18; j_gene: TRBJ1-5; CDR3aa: CASSPDRGSNQPQHF
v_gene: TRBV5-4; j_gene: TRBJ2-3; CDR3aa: CASSPGLSTDTQYF
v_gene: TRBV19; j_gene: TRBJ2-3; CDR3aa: CASSPITTDTQYF
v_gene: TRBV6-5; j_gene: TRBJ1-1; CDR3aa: CASSSHPGRLNTEAFF
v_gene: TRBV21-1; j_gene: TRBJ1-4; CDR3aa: CASSPDRVGHNEKLFF
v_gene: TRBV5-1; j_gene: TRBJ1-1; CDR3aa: CASSLGRQGVNTEAFF
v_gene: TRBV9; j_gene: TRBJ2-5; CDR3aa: CASSVATSGGADQETQYF
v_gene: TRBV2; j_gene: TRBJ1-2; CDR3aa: CASGYSYDYTF
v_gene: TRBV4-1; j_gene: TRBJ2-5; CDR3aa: CATSRLTGVQETQYF
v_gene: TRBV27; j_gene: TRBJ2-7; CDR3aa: CASRGYLYEQYF
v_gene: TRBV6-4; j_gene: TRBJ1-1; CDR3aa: CAAVWGEAFF
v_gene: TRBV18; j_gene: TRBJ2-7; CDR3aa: CASSSPTTAYEQYF
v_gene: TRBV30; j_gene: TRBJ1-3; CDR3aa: CAWSRAGGNTIYF
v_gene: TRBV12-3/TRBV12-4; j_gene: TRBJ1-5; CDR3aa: CASSLRGSLYF
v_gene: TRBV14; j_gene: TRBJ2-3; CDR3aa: CASSRRLALEGTDTQYF